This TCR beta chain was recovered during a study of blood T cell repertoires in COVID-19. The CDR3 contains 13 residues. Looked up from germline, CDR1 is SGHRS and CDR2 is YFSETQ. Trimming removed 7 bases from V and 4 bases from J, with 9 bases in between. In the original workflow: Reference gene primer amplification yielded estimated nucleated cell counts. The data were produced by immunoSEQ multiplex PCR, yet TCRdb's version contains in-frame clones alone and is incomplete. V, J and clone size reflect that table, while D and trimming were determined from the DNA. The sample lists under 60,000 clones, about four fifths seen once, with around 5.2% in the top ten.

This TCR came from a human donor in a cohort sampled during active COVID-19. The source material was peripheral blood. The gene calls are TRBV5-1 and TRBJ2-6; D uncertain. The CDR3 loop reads CASSIAGANVLTF. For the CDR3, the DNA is TGCGCCAGCTCGATAGCCGGGGCCAACGTCCTGACTTTC.